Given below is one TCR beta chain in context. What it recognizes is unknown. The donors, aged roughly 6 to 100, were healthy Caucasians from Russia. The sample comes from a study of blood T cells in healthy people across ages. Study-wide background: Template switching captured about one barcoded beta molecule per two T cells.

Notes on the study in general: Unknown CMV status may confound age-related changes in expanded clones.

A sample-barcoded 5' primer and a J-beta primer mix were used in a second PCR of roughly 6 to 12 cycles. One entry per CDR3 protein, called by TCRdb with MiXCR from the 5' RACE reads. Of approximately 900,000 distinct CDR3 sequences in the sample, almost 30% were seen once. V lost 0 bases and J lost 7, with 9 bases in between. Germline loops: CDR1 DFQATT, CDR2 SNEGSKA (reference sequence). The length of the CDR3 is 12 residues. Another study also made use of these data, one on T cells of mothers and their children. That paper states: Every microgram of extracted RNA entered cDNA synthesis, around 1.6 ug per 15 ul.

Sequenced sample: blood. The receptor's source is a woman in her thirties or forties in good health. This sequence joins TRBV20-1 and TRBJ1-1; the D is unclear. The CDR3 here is CSARDIGVEAFF. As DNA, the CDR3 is TGCAGTGCTAGAGATATCGGTGTTGAAGCTTTCTTT.